This T cell receptor (beta chain) is drawn from a study of blood T cell repertoires in COVID-19. Study overall: COVID-19 samples from acute and convalescent phases originated in the United States, Italy and Spain. The cDNA or gDNA used as material had been derived from T cells, B-cell-depleted T cells, or PBMCs.

As processed by the authors: The assay estimated nucleated cells by amplifying reference gene primers. The repertoire was sequenced with immunoSEQ multiplex PCR; TCRdb's copy has only in-frame clones and lacks some. The V and J calls and clone size are taken from that table; D and trimming were inferred from the DNA. The table includes about 86,000 clones, 87% detected once. Trimming stripped 4 bases from V and 3 bases from J, with 8 bases between. Germline values: CDR1 KGHSH, CDR2 LQKENI. CDR3 length: 13 amino acids. Sequences were obtained from peripheral blood. The chain uses TRBV18 and TRBJ2-3; unclear D gene. This TCR was sampled from a human donor in a cohort sampled during active COVID-19. CDR3 in DNA: TGTGCCAGCTCACGTACGGTTACAGATACGCAGTATTTT. Residues: CASSRTVTDTQYF.